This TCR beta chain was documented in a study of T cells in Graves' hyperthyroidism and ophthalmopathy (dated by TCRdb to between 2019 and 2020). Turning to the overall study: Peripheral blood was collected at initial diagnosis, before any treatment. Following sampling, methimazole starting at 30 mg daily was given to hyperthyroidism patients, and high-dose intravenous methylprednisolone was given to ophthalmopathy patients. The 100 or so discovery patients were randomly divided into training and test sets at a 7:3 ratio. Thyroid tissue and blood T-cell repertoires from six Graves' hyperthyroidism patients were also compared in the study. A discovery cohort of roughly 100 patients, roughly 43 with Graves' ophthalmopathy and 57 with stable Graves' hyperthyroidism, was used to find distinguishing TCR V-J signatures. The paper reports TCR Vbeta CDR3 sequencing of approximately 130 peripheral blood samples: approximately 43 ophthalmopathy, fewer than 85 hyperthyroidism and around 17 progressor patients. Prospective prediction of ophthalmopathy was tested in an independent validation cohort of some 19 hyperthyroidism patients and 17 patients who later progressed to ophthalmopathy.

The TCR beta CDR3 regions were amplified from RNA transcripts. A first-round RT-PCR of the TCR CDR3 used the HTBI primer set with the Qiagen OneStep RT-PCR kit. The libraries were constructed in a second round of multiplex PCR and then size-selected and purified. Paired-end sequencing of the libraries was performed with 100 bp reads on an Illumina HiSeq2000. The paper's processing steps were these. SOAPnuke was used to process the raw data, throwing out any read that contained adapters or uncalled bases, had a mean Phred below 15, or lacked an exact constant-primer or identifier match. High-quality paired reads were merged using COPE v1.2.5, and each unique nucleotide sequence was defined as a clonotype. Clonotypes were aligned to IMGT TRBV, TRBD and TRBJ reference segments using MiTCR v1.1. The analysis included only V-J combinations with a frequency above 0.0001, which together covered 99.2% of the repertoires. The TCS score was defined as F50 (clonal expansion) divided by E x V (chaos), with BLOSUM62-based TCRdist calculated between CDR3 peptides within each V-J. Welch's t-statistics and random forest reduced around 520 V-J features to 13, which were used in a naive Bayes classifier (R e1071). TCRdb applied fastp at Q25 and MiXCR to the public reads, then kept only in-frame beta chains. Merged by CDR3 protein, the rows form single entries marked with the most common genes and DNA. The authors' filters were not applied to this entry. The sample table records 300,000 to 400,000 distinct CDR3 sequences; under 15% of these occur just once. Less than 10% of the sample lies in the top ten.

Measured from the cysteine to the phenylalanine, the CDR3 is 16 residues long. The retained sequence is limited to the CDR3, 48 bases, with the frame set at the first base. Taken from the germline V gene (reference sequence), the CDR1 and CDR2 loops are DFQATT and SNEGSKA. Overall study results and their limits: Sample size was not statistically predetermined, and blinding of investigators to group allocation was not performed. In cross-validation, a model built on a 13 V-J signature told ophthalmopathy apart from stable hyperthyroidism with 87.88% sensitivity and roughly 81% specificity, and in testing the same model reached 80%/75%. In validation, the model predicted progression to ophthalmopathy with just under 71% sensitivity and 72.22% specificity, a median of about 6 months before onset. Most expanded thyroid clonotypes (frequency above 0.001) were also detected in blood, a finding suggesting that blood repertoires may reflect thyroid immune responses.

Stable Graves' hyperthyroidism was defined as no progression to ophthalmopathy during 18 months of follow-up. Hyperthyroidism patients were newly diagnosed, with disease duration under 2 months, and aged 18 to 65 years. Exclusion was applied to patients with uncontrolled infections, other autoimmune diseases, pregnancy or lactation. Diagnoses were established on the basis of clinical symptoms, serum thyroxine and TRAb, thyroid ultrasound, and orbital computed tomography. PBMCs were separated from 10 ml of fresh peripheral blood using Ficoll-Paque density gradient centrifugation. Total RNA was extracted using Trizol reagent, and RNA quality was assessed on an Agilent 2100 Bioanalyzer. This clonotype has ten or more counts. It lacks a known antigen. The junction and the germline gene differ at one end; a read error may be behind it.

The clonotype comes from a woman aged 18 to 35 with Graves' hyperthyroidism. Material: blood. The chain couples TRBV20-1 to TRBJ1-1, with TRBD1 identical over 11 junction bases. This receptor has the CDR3 CSARGGTGGSYTEAFF. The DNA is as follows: TGCAGTGCCAGAGGGGGGACAGGGGGGAGCTACACTGAAGCTTTCTTT.